The 17 T cell receptor beta chains presented below share a single source sample, sequenced in a study of blood T cell repertoires in COVID-19. Here immunoSEQ multiplex PCR was the method, and the copy in TCRdb shows in-frame clones only, minus some. The table lists roughly 100,000 clones, approximately 86% of them singletons. Material: peripheral blood. These receptors all stem from a man in his forties or fifties with active or convalescent COVID-19.

This sequence joins TRBV3-1 (or the pseudogene TRBV3-2) and TRBJ2-3; D not resolved. Germline loops: CDR1 LGHDT, CDR2 YNNKEL (reference sequence). Trimming took 0 bases from V and 6 from J, leaving 7 bases between them. The CDR3 is made up of 13 amino acids. The CDR3 bases are TGTGCCAGCAGCCAAGATCTCCGTGATACGCAGTATTTT. Translation: CASSQDLRDTQYF.

CDR3 region: CSVRQSSSTDTQYF. The CDR3 DNA sequence: TGCAGCGTCCGACAGTCCTCTAGCACAGATACGCAGTATTTT. The gene calls are TRBV29-1 and TRBJ2-3; weak D call: TRBD1 (5 bases). V was clipped by 6 bases and J by 0 bases, with 13 bases between them. The CDR3 is made up of 14 amino acids. Per the germline V gene, CDR1 is SQVTM and CDR2 is ANQGSEA.

The J gene is TRBJ2-1, the V gene TRBV6-1; possible D gene TRBD1, 6 bases. Per the germline V gene, CDR1 is MNHNS and CDR2 is SASEGT. The CDR3 is 15 amino acids. V shed 1 base and J shed 4 bases, with 11 bases lying between them. In nucleotides, the CDR3 is TGTGCCAGCAGTGAAGTGGCAGGGGTTTACAATGAGCAGTTCTTC. Amino acids: CASSEVAGVYNEQFF.

This chain connects TRBV7-9 to TRBJ1-3; D not certain. Trimming took off 5 bases at V and 0 bases at J, with 11 bases between the two ends. The CDR3 has 15 amino acids. Looked up from germline, CDR1 is SEHNR and CDR2 is FQNEAQ (reference sequence). CDR3 amino acids: CASSPPFRSGNTIYF. The CDR3 DNA sequence: TGTGCCAGCAGCCCCCCTTTTCGCTCTGGAAACACCATATATTTT.

The genes are TRBV11-2 and TRBJ2-2; unclear D gene. V was pared by 3 bases and J by 4 bases, with 6 bases between. CDR3 size: 13 residues. Germline V gene data show CDR1 as SGHAT and CDR2 as FQNNGV. The CDR3 bases are TGTGCCAGCAGCTTCTATGGCACCGGGGAGCTGTTTTTT. Translating it yields CASSFYGTGELFF.

V usage is TRBV6-4 and J usage is TRBJ2-1; TRBD2 matches 9 bases. The CDR3 runs to 15 residues. Germline CDR1 reads MRHNA; CDR2 reads SNTAGT. V lost 3 bases to trimming and J lost 4 bases; unmatched junction nucleotides: 4. CDR3 residues: CASSEQGLAYNEQFF. In DNA form, the CDR3 reads TGTGCCAGCAGTGAACAGGGACTAGCTTACAATGAGCAGTTCTTC.

The chain has TRBV10-3 and TRBJ2-3; 10 bases agree with TRBD2. With 10 bases clipped from V and 3 bases from J, the junction kept 7 bases outside the gene matches. This CDR3 comprises 14 residues. The germline V gene encodes CDR1 ENHRY and CDR2 SYGVKD. CDR3 coding DNA: TGTGCCACATCACTAGCGGGGCAAACAGATACGCAGTATTTT. As protein: CATSLAGQTDTQYF.

The chain carries TRBV5-1 and TRBJ1-2; D remains ambiguous. Germline CDR1 reads SGHRS; CDR2 reads YFSETQ. The CDR3 is made up of 13 amino acids. Trimming took off 0 bases at V and 1 base at J, with 4 bases between the two ends. The CDR3 here is CASSLDFNYGYTF. For the CDR3, the DNA is TGCGCCAGCAGCTTGGACTTTAACTATGGCTACACCTTC.

The chain links TRBV2 to TRBJ1-6; the match to TRBD1 covers 10 bases. V lost 6 bases to trimming and J lost 5 bases; unmatched junction nucleotides: 4. Germline assignment: CDR1 SNHLY and CDR2 FYNNEI. The CDR3 is made up of 15 amino acids. The CDR3 loop is CASRRDRGDNSPLHF. The CDR3 DNA reads as TGTGCCAGCAGGCGGGACAGGGGTGATAATTCACCCCTCCACTTT.

The chain uses TRBV5-1 and TRBJ2-7; D ambiguous. The V gene's germline CDR1 is SGHRS and CDR2 YFSETQ. The CDR3 has 14 amino acids. Deletions cut 0 bases from V and 3 bases from J, with 10 bases between. The CDR3 DNA sequence: TGCGCCAGCAGCTTGGGGATCGGCGGCTACGAGCAGTACTTC. It encodes CASSLGIGGYEQYF.

This clone has a handful of counts. This chain connects TRBV10-3 to TRBJ2-1, with TRBD1 matching over 7 bases. Germline values: CDR1 ENHRY, CDR2 SYGVKD. J lost 2 bases, V lost 1 base, and 2 bases had no gene match. There are 15 residues in the CDR3. The CDR3 spells CAISEWDSTYNEQFF. The CDR3 DNA sequence: TGTGCCATCAGTGAGTGGGACAGTACCTACAATGAGCAGTTCTTC.

The chain joins TRBV7-2 to TRBJ1-4, with TRBD1 matching over 7 bases. The CDR3 covers 18 residues. V shed 4 bases and J 2 bases; nucleotides not matched to a gene: 13. Germline V lookup: CDR1 SGHTA, CDR2 FQGNSA. The CDR3 DNA reads as TGTGCCAGCAGCTCCCGATCAGTGGACAGGCTTACTAATGAAAAACTGTTTTTT. It encodes CASSSRSVDRLTNEKLFF.

This clone was detected only a few times. This chain joins TRBV12-5 and TRBJ2-1, with D uncertain. Germline CDR1 and CDR2: LGHNT and FRNRAP. The V end lost 5 bases, the J end lost 3 bases, and 8 bases lay between the germline ends. This CDR3 has 13 amino acids. The CDR3 sequence is CASGMNSYNEQFF. The CDR3, as DNA: TGTGCTAGTGGTATGAACAGCTACAATGAGCAGTTCTTC. Complete variable domain (other parts from reference TRBV12-5 and TRBJ2-1): DARVTQTPRHKVTEMGQEVTMRCQPILGHNTVFWYRQTMMQGLELLAYFRNRAPLDDSGMPKDRFSAEMPDATLATLKIQPSEPRDSAVYFCASGMNSYNEQFFGPGTRLTVL.

The chain employs TRBV2 and TRBJ2-5, with D perhaps matching TRBD1 (6 bases). V lost 9 bases and J 3 bases, leaving 8 bases between the germline ends. Germline V gene lookup returns CDR1 SNHLY and CDR2 FYNNEI. The CDR3 runs 11 residues. CDR3 in DNA: TGTGCCAGACAGGGTAAAGAGACCCAGTACTTC. Translating gives CARQGKETQYF.

This rearrangement joins TRBV12-3 or TRBV12-4 to TRBJ1-6, with D uncertain. This CDR3 contains 12 residues. With 5 bases removed from V and 13 bases from J, the gap between germline ends came to 12 bases. Here the CDR3 DNA reads TGTGCCAGCAGTCCCGGGGAGGCCCCCCTCCACTTT. It translates to CASSPGEAPLHF.

The CDR3: CASSQDRGSYNSPLHF. CDR3 sequence (DNA): TGCGCCAGCAGCCAAGATCGGGGCTCCTATAATTCACCCCTCCACTTT. The rearrangement links TRBV4-3 to TRBJ1-6, with D uncertain. Trimming took off 0 bases at V and 0 bases at J, with 6 bases between the two ends. This CDR3 spans 16 amino acids. Germline V gene data show CDR1 as LGHNA and CDR2 as YSLEER.

This clone showed up just once. This chain connects TRBV7-2 to TRBJ2-5; TRBD2 might be the D (5 bases). CDR1 and CDR2 (germline): SGHTA, FQGNSA. The CDR3 runs 14 residues. Trimming removed 0 bases at V and 5 bases at J, with 10 bases between. CDR3 region: CASSLAGEWETQYF. Here the CDR3 DNA reads TGTGCCAGCAGCTTAGCTGGGGAGTGGGAGACCCAGTACTTC.